This is a list of T cell receptor beta chains from one sample in a study of T-cell reconstitution after alpha-beta-depleted transplantation in children. TCRdb processed the PCR reads anew with MiXCR; each CDR3 protein has one entry. The sample includes fewer than 550,000 distinct CDR3 sequences, approximately 10% of them seen just once. Sequencing used PBMCs, mostly from graft donor cells, obtained 180 days after TCRalphabeta/CD19-depleted stem cell transplant. Receptors originate from a female patient aged 2-15 years who had a stem cell transplant for aplastic anemia, so the T cells may come from the graft donor. The CDR3 runs from the conserved cysteine through the conserved F or W. A D gene is named only where the DNA matches it firmly. Not every row has a clone size; where given, it reads once, few, many or a size class.

-	TRBD2	TRBV6-5	TRBJ2-7	CASSYWEGNEQYF	TGTGCCAGCAGTTACTGGGAGGGGAACGAGCAGTACTTC
-	-	TRBV28	TRBJ2-7	CASSTQTSYHEQYF	TGTGCCAGCAGTACGCAGACTAGTTACCACGAGCAGTACTTC
few	-	TRBV5-1	TRBJ1-2	CASSLDSLGYTF	TGCGCCAGCAGCTTGGATTCGCTTGGCTACACCTTC
few	TRBD2	TRBV18	TRBJ2-1	CASSPRVLTSVPYNEQFF	TGTGCCAGCTCACCCCGAGTTTTGACTAGCGTGCCCTACAATGAGCAGTTCTTC
few	-	TRBV27	TRBJ2-1	CASSPRPSSYNEQFF	TGTGCCAGCAGTCCCCGGCCCAGTTCCTACAATGAGCAGTTCTTC
few	TRBD2	TRBV5-1	TRBJ2-7	CASSRGGAGVFYEQYF	TGCGCCAGCAGCCGGGGTGGAGCGGGAGTCTTTTACGAGCAGTACTTC
few	-	TRBV6-2/TRBV6-3	TRBJ2-1	CASSYPQEQFF	TGTGCCAGCAGTTACCCCCAGGAGCAGTTCTTC
-	-	TRBV6-5	TRBJ1-5	CASSSSWGHNQPQHF	TGTGCCAGCAGTTCGTCATGGGGGCATAATCAGCCCCAGCATTTT
many	TRBD2	TRBV6-1	TRBJ2-3	CASSPTSGGTDTQYF	TGTGCCAGCAGTCCGACTAGCGGGGGCACAGATACGCAGTATTTT
-	-	TRBV5-1	TRBJ1-2	CASSPAPRENYGYTF	TGCGCCAGCAGTCCAGCCCCACGGGAAAACTATGGCTACACCTTC
-	-	TRBV15	TRBJ1-2	CATRGNRSPYGYTF	TGTGCCACCAGGGGCAACAGGTCTCCCTATGGCTACACCTTC
-	-	TRBV24-1	TRBJ2-1	CATSDLSGTWVNEQFF	TGTGCCACCAGTGATTTGAGTGGGACATGGGTCAATGAGCAGTTCTTC
-	TRBD2	TRBV4-1	TRBJ2-5	CASSRHEAGTSGPMGRETQYF	TGCGCCAGCAGCCGGCACGAAGCCGGGACTAGCGGGCCGATGGGGAGAGAGACCCAGTACTTC
few	TRBD1	TRBV27	TRBJ2-1	CASAGDRGLGEQFF	TGTGCCAGCGCCGGGGACAGGGGGCTGGGTGAGCAGTTCTTC
few	-	TRBV6-5	TRBJ1-2	CASSYLRGYGYTF	TGTGCCAGCAGTTACCTACGAGGCTATGGCTACACCTTC
few	-	TRBV4-3	TRBJ1-1	CASSRTSWGLGNTEAFF	TGCGCCAGCAGCCGAACTTCATGGGGGCTAGGGAACACTGAAGCTTTCTTT
many	-	TRBV27	TRBJ2-1	CASSFVGNEQFF	TGTGCCAGCAGTTTCGTGGGCAATGAGCAGTTCTTC
few	TRBD2	TRBV4-3	TRBJ2-7	CASSVPGLAFHEQYF	TGCGCCAGCAGCGTTCCGGGACTAGCTTTCCACGAGCAGTACTTC